These 29 T cell receptor beta chains came from one sample sequenced in a study of CD8 T cells in ankylosing spondylitis. From the 5' RACE reads, TCRdb called clonotypes with MiXCR, one entry per CDR3 protein. In the table there are 800,000 to 900,000 distinct CDR3 sequences, about 10% of which are singletons. Their antigens are not known. Broader study findings: There was a TCR beta motif, made of several highly homologous variants, that appeared characteristic of ankylosing spondylitis blood.

The sequencing input was blood, either unsorted or a sorted T cell fraction (not recorded which). These receptors were obtained from a male donor with ankylosing spondylitis.

This clonotype was seen only a few times. The V and J genes are TRBV28 and TRBJ2-1; 9 bases agree with TRBD2. The V segment lost 7 bases and the J segment 8 bases; nucleotides outside the gene matches: 21. This CDR3 is 18 amino acids long. Germline values: CDR1 MDHEN, CDR2 SYDVKM. CDR3 bases: TGTGCCAGCACCTCCATGGCTAGCGGGGAAAAGGGCTTAGATGAGCAGTTCTTC. Protein sequence: CASTSMASGEKGLDEQFF.

The chain carries TRBV7-2 and TRBJ1-4; the D gene is possibly TRBD1 (6 bases). The CDR3 covers 17 residues. Germline assignment: CDR1 SGHTA and CDR2 FQGNSA. Trimming stripped 2 bases from V and 6 bases from J, with 19 bases between. The CDR3 nucleotides are TGTGCCAGCAGCTTATCCGGACCGGGACAAGCTTATGAAAAACTGTTTTTT. It specifies CASSLSGPGQAYEKLFF.

The chain employs TRBV20-1 and TRBJ1-2, with D hard to call. Germline CDR1 is DFQATT and CDR2 is SNEGSKA (reference sequence). With 0 bases removed from V and 8 bases from J, the gap between germline ends came to 16 bases. The CDR3 has 14 residues. Here the CDR3 reads CSAREGSHPWGYTF. The CDR3, as DNA: TGCAGTGCTAGAGAGGGATCACATCCCTGGGGCTACACCTTC.

This clonotype showed up many times. The chain links TRBV20-1 to TRBJ1-1; D possibly corresponds to TRBD1 (5 bases). Per germline, CDR1 DFQATT and CDR2 SNEGSKA (reference sequence). The V end lost 5 bases, the J end lost 1 base, and 11 bases lay between the germline ends. CDR3 size: 13 residues. Here the CDR3 reads CSAPRQPNTEAFF. The CDR3 coding sequence is TGCAGTGCTCCCCGACAGCCGAACACTGAAGCTTTCTTT.

This clonotype was seen at least ten times. The chain joins TRBV5-1 to TRBJ2-7; 12 bases match TRBD1. From germline, CDR1 is SGHRS and CDR2 YFSETQ. The CDR3 has 16 residues. V gave up 4 bases and J gave up 12 bases; unmatched junction bases: 17. CDR3 bases: TGCGCCAGCAGCATTACGCCCGGGACAGGGGGCCCGATGACGTACTTC. It codes for CASSITPGTGGPMTYF.

This clonotype showed up many times. The chain links TRBV5-1 to TRBJ2-1; the match to TRBD2 covers 15 bases. The V gene end was trimmed by 2 bases and the J gene end by 9 bases; junction bases not matched to a gene: 3. Germline V gives CDR1 SGHRS, CDR2 YFSETQ. There are 15 residues in the CDR3. CDR3 coding DNA: TGCGCCAGCAGCTTAGGGACTAGCGGGAGGCGTGAGCAGTTCTTC. This translates into CASSLGTSGRREQFF.

J is TRBJ1-1 and V is TRBV28; tentative D call: TRBD1 (6 bases). The CDR3 covers 13 residues. Germline CDR1 is MDHEN and CDR2 is SYDVKM. The V end lost 7 bases, the J end lost 3 bases, and 12 bases lay between the germline ends. The CDR3, as DNA: TGTGCCAGCACGAGCGGACAGTACACTGAAGCTTTCTTT. The encoded protein is CASTSGQYTEAFF.

The chain combines TRBV7-2 with TRBJ1-1; possibly TRBD1 for D (5 bases). V lost 0 bases to trimming and J lost 7 bases, with 15 bases between them. The CDR3 loop spans 15 amino acids. CDR1 SGHTA and CDR2 FQGNSA come from the germline V gene. DNA of the CDR3: TGTGCCAGCAGCTTAGCGCGGGGGACGGGTTTTGAAGCTTTCTTT. It specifies CASSLARGTGFEAFF.

In this sample, this clonotype turned up many times. The chain is built from TRBV27 and TRBJ1-5, with 10 bases fitting TRBD1. CDR1 MNHEY and CDR2 SMNVEV come from the germline V gene (reference sequence). V shed 2 bases, J shed 5 bases, and the junction held 0 bases outside the gene matches. The CDR3 has 14 residues. The CDR3 DNA sequence: TGTGCCAGCAGTTTAGACAGGGGGCATCAGCCCCAGCATTTT. Protein: CASSLDRGHQPQHF.

The V gene is TRBV20-1, the J gene TRBJ2-7; D possibly corresponds to TRBD2 (6 bases). The length of the CDR3 is 14 residues. CDR1 is DFQATT, CDR2 SNEGSKA, per germline (reference sequence). V lost 1 base and J lost 7, with 17 bases in between. The CDR3 reads CSARVTGEGFEQYF. The CDR3 DNA is TGCAGTGCTAGAGTCACGGGGGAAGGTTTTGAGCAGTACTTC.

This clonotype was found a few times. CDR3: CSASPDTEAFF. CDR3 DNA sequence: TGCAGTGCCTCACCGGACACTGAAGCTTTCTTT. The gene calls are TRBV20-1 and TRBJ1-1; unclear D gene. Trimming cost V 6 bases and J 3 bases, with 8 bases left between them. The length of the CDR3 is 11 residues. Germline lookup yields CDR1 DFQATT and CDR2 SNEGSKA (reference sequence).

V gene TRBV18 combines with J gene TRBJ1-5; 7 positions match TRBD1. The CDR3 covers 15 residues. The germline CDR1 and CDR2 sequences are KGHSH and LQKENI. V lost 8 bases, J lost 1 base, and 8 bases stayed unmatched. The CDR3 region has the DNA TGTGCCAGCACACTACTAGGGGGCAGCAATCAGCCCCAGCATTTT. It yields the protein CASTLLGGSNQPQHF.

This clonotype was seen just once. The J gene is TRBJ2-5, the V gene TRBV19; D not certain. CDR3 length: 15 amino acids. The V end was cut by 5 bases, the J end by 2 bases, with 15 bases between. The germline CDR1 and CDR2 sequences are LNHDA and SQIVND (reference sequence). The CDR3 nucleotides are TGTGCCAGTAGTGATCGCGGACGGTCTCAAGAGACCCAGTACTTC. This translates into CASSDRGRSQETQYF.

On this clonotype itself: The junction does not match germline at one end; this may be a read error. The chain has TRBV4-2 and TRBJ1-4, with D uncertain. The CDR3 consists of 15 residues. Germline CDR1 and CDR2: LGHNA and YNFKEQ. In nucleotides, the CDR3 is TGTTCCAGCAGCCCGCCGAGGCGGGGAGTCGAAAAACTGTTTTTT. Its translation: CSSSPPRRGVEKLFF.

This chain connects TRBV20-1 to TRBJ2-7; TRBD2 might be the D (6 bases). The ends were cut back, 0 bases at V and 7 bases at J, with 13 bases in the middle. The germline CDR1 and CDR2 sequences are DFQATT and SNEGSKA (reference sequence). The CDR3 runs 13 residues. CDR3: CSARDPLAWEQYF. CDR3 bases: TGCAGTGCTAGAGATCCCCTAGCGTGGGAGCAGTACTTC.

This clonotype was recorded at least ten times. The chain uses TRBV24-1 and TRBJ1-2, with 10 bases that match TRBD1. Germline CDR1 and CDR2: KGHDR and SFDVKD. The CDR3 extends over 18 amino acids. The ends lost 3 bases at V and 5 bases at J; junction bases unmatched: 14. CDR3 sequence (DNA): TGTGCCACCAGTGATCCCGCTCGGGACAGGGGTGATTCTTATGGCTACACCTTC. It yields the protein CATSDPARDRGDSYGYTF.

V and J are TRBV5-1 and TRBJ2-7; TRBD2 agrees at 7 bases. With V trimmed by 3 bases and J by 0 bases, 6 bases remained unmatched. Germline assignment: CDR1 SGHRS and CDR2 YFSETQ. The CDR3 length is 15 residues. In DNA, the CDR3 is TGCGCCAGCAGCTCACTAGCGCTTAGCTCCTACGAGCAGTACTTC. Amino acids: CASSSLALSSYEQYF.

V gene TRBV4-3 combines with J gene TRBJ2-5; D gene uncertain. Germline V lookup: CDR1 LGHNA, CDR2 YSLEER. Deletions cut 0 bases from V and 2 bases from J, with 13 bases between. This CDR3 has 16 residues. This chain's CDR3 is CASSQDPRVGQETQYF. CDR3 sequence (DNA): TGCGCCAGCAGCCAAGATCCCCGGGTAGGACAAGAGACCCAGTACTTC.

The chain recombines TRBV11-2 with TRBJ2-6; 9 bases are shared with TRBD1. The CDR3 sequence is 21 residues long. V lost 0 bases, J lost 0 bases, and 12 bases stayed unmatched. Germline loops: CDR1 SGHAT, CDR2 FQNNGV. The CDR3 region is CASSLESLRDREPSGANVLTF. The CDR3 bases are TGTGCCAGCAGCTTAGAGTCTCTGAGGGACAGGGAACCCTCTGGGGCCAACGTCCTGACTTTC.

There are a few counts of this clonotype. The V gene is TRBV27, the J gene TRBJ2-5; D is unclear. In germline, CDR1 is MNHEY, CDR2 SMNVEV (reference sequence). The CDR3 loop spans 13 amino acids. Trimming removed 2 bases from V and 5 bases from J, with 9 bases in between. For the CDR3, the DNA is TGTGCCAGCAGTTTAGGGCAGTATGAGACCCAGTACTTC. This codes for CASSLGQYETQYF.

This clonotype has a handful of counts. The chain carries TRBV20-1 and TRBJ2-7, with D hard to call. V lost 0 bases and J 4 bases, leaving 19 bases between the germline ends. The CDR3 length is 16 residues. From germline, CDR1 is DFQATT and CDR2 SNEGSKA (reference sequence). The chain's CDR3 is CSARDPPAENVYEQYF. DNA of the CDR3: TGCAGTGCTAGAGATCCGCCAGCCGAAAATGTTTACGAGCAGTACTTC.

The CDR3 loop is CASSVGKRIGTDTQYF. CDR3 coding DNA: TGTGCCAGCAGCGTAGGGAAGCGGATAGGCACAGATACGCAGTATTTT. The chain couples TRBV9 to TRBJ2-3, with D maybe TRBD2 (5 bases). V was shortened by 0 bases and J by 1 base, with 12 bases between the two germline ends. The CDR3 has 16 amino acids. The germline CDR1 and CDR2 sequences are SGDLS and YYNGEE.

This clonotype was recorded a few times. The chain has TRBV11-2 and TRBJ1-6; D is ambiguous. Per germline, CDR1 SGHAT and CDR2 FQNNGV. The CDR3 totals 15 residues. The V gene lost 1 base and the J gene lost 5 bases, with 9 bases spanning the gap. CDR3 DNA: TGTGCCAGCAGCTTAGTAAGGCGGGATAATTCACCCCTCCACTTT. The encoded protein is CASSLVRRDNSPLHF.

This clonotype has only a few counts. This chain connects TRBV20-1 to TRBJ2-1, with 8 bases aligning to TRBD1. This CDR3 has 13 residues. Germline lookup yields CDR1 DFQATT and CDR2 SNEGSKA (reference sequence). The CDR3, as DNA: TGCAGCCCTCAGGGGGCAACCTACAATGAGCAGTTCTTC. Its protein is CSPQGATYNEQFF.

The chain combines TRBV20-1 with TRBJ2-2; D gene uncertain. Per germline, CDR1 DFQATT and CDR2 SNEGSKA (reference sequence). V was cut by 2 bases and J by 0 bases, with 4 bases left in between. CDR3 size: 13 residues. The DNA of the CDR3 is TGCAGTGCTAGAAGTACGAACACCGGGGAGCTGTTTTTT. The encoded protein is CSARSTNTGELFF.

The J gene is TRBJ1-2, the V gene TRBV12-3 or TRBV12-4; possible D gene TRBD1, 5 bases. Trimming took off 6 bases at V and 9 bases at J, with 20 bases between the two ends. The CDR3 covers 14 residues. The DNA of the CDR3 is TGTGCCAGCAGCTTCAGAGGGGCTTGGGGTAGCTACACCTTC. Protein: CASSFRGAWGSYTF.

The chain is built from TRBV29-1 and TRBJ2-2; 8 bases line up with TRBD2. V lost 5 bases and J lost 4; bases outside the gene matches: 3. Looked up from germline, CDR1 is SQVTM and CDR2 is ANQGSEA. The CDR3 extends over 13 amino acids. Written as DNA, the CDR3 is TGCAGCGTTTCGGGGGGGGGCACCGGGGAGCTGTTTTTT. Amino acid sequence: CSVSGGGTGELFF.

This clonotype was recorded at least ten times. The chain joins TRBV5-1 to TRBJ2-7; perhaps TRBD1 as D (6 bases). Germline V lookup: CDR1 SGHRS, CDR2 YFSETQ. CDR3 length equals 15 residues. V lost 1 base and J lost 2, with 13 bases in between. The DNA of the CDR3 is TGCGCCAGCAGCTTGTACCAGGGGACAACCTACGAGCAGTACTTC. This sequence encodes CASSLYQGTTYEQYF.

This clonotype came up many times. Written as DNA, the CDR3 is TGCAGTGCCCTCCGACCAGGAAATGCTCAGAGCTCCTATAATTCACCCCTCCACTTT. It yields the protein CSALRPGNAQSSYNSPLHF. V gene TRBV20-1 combines with J gene TRBJ1-6, with D uncertain. Trimming stripped 6 bases from V and 0 bases from J, with 24 bases between. CDR1 is DFQATT, CDR2 SNEGSKA, per germline (reference sequence). The CDR3 has 19 residues.